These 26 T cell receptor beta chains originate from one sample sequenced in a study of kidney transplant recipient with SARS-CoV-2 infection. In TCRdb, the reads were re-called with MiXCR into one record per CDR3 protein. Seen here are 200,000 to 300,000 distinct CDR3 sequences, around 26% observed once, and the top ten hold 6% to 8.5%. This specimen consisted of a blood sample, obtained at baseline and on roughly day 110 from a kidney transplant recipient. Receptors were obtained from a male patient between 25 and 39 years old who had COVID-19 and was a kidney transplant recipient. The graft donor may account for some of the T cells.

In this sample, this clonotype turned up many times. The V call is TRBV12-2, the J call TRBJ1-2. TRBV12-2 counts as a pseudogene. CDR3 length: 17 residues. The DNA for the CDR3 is TGTGCAAGTCGCTTCGAACTGACTCCACGAAAGACCTATGGCTACACCTTC. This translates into CASRFELTPRKTYGYTF.

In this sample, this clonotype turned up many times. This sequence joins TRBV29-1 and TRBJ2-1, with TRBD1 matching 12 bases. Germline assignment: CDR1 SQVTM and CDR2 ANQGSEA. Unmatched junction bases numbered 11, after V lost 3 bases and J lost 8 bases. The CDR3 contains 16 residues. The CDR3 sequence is CSVDGIRDRGHDEQFF. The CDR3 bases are TGCAGCGTTGACGGTATCCGGGACAGGGGGCACGATGAGCAGTTCTTC.

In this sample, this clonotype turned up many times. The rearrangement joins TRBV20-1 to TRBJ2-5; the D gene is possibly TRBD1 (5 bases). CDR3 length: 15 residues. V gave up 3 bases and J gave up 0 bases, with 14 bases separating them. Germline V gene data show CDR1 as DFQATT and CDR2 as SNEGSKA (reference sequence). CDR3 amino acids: CSASPSQGYQETQYF. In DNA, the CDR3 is TGCAGTGCTAGTCCTTCGCAGGGATACCAAGAGACCCAGTACTTC.

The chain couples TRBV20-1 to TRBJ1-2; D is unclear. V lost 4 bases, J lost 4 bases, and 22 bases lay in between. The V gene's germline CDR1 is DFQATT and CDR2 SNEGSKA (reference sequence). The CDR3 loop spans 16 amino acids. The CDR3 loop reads CSAKHLLFRKTYGYTF. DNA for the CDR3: TGCAGTGCTAAGCACCTGCTGTTTCGAAAGACCTATGGCTACACCTTC.

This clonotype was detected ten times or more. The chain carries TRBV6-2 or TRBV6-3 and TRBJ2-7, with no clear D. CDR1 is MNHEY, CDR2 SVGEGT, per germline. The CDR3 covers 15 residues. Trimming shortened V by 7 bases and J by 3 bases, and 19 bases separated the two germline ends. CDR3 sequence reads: CASNRVAGVGYEQYF. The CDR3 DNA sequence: TGTGCCAGCAATCGGGTGGCAGGAGTGGGCTACGAGCAGTACTTC.

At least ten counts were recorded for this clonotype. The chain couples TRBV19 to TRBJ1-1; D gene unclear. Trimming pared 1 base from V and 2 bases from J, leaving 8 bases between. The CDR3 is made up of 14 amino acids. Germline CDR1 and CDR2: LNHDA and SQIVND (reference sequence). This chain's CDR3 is CASSIVSRNTEAFF. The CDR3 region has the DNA TGTGCCAGTAGTATAGTGTCCAGAAACACTGAAGCTTTCTTT. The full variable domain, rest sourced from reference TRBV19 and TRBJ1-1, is DGGITQSPKYLFRKEGQNVTLSCEQNLNHDAMYWYRQDPGQGLRLIYYSQIVNDFQKGDIAEGYSVSREKKESFPLTVTSAQKNPTAFYLCASSIVSRNTEAFFGQGTRLTVV.

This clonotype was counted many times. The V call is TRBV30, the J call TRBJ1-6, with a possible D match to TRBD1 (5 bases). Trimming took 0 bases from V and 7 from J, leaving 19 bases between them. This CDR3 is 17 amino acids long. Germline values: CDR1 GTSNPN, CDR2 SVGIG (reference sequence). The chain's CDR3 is CAWSVRSPGIGNSPLHF. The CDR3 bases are TGTGCCTGGAGTGTACGGAGCCCAGGGATCGGGAATTCACCCCTCCACTTT.

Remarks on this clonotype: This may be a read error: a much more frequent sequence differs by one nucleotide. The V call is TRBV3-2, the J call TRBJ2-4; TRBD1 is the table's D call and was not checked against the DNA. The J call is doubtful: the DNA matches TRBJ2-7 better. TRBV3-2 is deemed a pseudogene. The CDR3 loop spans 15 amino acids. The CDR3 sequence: CASSLRDGSSCEQYF. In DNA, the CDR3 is TGTGCCAGCAGCCTCCGGGACGGGAGCTCCTGCGAGCAGTACTTC.

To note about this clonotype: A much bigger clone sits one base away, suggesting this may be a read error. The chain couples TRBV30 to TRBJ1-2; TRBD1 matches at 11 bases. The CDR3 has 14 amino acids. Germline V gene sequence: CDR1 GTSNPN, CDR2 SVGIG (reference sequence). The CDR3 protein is CTWIGQGAPNGYTF. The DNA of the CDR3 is TGTACCTGGATAGGACAGGGGGCGCCTAATGGCTACACCTTC.

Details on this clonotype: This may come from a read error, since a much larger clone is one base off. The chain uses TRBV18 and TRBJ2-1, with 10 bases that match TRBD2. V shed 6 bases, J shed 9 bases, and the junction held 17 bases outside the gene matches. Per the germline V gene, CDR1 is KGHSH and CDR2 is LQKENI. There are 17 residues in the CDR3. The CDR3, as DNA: TGTGCCAGCTCTCCTCCACCCCTAGCGGGAGTAAACAGTGAGCAGTTCTTC. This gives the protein CASSPPPLAGVNSEQFF.

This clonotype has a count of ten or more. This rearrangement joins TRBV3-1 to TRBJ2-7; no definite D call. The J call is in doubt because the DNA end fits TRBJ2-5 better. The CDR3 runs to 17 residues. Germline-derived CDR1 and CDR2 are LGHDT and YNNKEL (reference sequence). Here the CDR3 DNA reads TGTGCCAGCAGCGTGTACCTTCCCATTTCTTTCTCTGAGACCCAGTACTTC. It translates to CASSVYLPISFSETQYF.

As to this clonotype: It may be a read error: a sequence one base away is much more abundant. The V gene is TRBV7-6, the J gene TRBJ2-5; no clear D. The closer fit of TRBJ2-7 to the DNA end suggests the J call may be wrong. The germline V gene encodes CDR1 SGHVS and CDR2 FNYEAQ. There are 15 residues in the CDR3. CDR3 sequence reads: CASSLGQEYPYEQYF. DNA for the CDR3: TGTGCCAGCAGCTTAGGGCAGGAGTACCCCTACGAGCAGTACTTC.

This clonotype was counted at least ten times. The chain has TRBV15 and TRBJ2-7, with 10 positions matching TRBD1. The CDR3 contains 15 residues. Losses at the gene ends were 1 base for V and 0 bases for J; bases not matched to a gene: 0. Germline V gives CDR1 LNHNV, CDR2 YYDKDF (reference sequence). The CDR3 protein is CATSRGTGGSYEQYF. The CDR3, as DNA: TGTGCCACCAGCAGAGGGACAGGGGGCTCCTACGAGCAGTACTTC.

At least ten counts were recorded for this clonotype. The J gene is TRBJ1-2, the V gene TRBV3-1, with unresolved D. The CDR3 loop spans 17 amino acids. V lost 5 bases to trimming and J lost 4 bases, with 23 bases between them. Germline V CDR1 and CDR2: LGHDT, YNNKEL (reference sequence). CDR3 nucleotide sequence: TGTGCCAGCAGCGAGATAGACACCCTTCGAAAGACCTATGGCTACACCTTC. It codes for CASSEIDTLRKTYGYTF.

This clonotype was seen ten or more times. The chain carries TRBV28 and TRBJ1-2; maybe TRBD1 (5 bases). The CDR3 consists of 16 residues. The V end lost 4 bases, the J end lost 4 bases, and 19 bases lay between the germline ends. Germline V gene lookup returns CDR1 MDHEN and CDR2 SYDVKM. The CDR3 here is CASSSLLGPFFYGYTF. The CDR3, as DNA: TGTGCCAGCAGTTCCCTGTTGGGGCCGTTCTTCTATGGCTACACCTTC.

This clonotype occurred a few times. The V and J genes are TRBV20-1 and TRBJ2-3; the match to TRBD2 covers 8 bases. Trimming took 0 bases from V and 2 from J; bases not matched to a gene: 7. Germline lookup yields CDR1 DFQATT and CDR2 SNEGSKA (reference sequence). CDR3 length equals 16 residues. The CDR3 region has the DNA TGCAGTGCTAGAGATTGGCGGGGGGTCCTCACAGATACGCAGTATTTT. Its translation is CSARDWRGVLTDTQYF.

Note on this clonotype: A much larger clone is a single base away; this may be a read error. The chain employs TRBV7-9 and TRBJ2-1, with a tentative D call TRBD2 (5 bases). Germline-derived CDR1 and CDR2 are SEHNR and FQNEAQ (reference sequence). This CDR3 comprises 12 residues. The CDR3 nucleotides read TGTGCCAGCAGTTTGGACCGGGGTGAGCAGCTCTTC. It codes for CASSLDRGEQLF.

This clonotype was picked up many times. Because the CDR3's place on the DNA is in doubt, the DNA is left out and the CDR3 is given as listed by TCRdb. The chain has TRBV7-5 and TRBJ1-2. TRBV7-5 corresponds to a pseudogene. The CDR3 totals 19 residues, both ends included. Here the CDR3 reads CISVPEISVEVGKTYGYTF.

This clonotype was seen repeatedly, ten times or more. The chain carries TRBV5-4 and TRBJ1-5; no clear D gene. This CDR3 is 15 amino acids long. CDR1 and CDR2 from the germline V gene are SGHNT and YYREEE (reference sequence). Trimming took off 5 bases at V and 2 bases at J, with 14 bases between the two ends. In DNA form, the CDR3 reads TGTGCCAGCAGGGGAGAGGCGTGGGGCAATCAGCCCCAGCATTTT. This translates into CASRGEAWGNQPQHF.

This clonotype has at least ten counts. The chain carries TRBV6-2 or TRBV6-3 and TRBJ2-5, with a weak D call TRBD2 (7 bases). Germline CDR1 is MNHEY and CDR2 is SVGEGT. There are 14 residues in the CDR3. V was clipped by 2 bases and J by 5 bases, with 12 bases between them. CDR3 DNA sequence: TGTGCCAGCAGTTACGGGGGGGCGTTGGAGACCCAGTACTTC. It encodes CASSYGGALETQYF.

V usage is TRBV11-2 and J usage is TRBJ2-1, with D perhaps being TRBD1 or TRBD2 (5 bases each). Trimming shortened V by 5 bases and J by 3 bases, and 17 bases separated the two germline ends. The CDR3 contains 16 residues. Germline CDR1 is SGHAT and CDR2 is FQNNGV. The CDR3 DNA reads TGTGCCAGCAGCCTCGGGACCTCGAGCTACTACAATGAGCAGTTCTTC. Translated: CASSLGTSSYYNEQFF. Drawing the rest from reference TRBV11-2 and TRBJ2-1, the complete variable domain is EAGVAQSPRYKIIEKRQSVAFWCNPISGHATLYWYQQILGQGPKLLIQFQNNGVVDDSQLPKDRFSAERLKGVDSTLKIQPAKLEDSAVYLCASSLGTSSYYNEQFFGPGTRLTVL.

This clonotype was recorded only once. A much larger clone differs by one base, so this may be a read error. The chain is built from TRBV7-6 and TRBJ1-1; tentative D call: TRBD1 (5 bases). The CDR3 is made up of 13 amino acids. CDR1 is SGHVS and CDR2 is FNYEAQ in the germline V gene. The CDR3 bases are TGTGCCAGCAGCTTAGGGGTAGGGACTGGAGCTTTCTTT. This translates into CASSLGVGTGAFF. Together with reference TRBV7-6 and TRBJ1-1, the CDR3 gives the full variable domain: GAGVSQSPRYKVTKRGQDVALRCDPISGHVSLYWYRQALGQGPEFLTYFNYEAQQDKSGLPNDRFSAERPEGSISTLTIQRTEQRDSAMYRCASSLGVGTGAFFGQGTRLTVV.

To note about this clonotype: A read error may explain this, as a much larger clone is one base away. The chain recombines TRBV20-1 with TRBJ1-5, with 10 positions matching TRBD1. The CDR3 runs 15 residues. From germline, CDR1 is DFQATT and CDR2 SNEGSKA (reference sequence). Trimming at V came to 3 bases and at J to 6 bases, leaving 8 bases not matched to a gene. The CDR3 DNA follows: TGCAGTGCTAGGGGTGAGACAGGGGGCAGTCAGCCCCAGCATTTT. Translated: CSARGETGGSQPQHF.

CDR3: CASSGQVHTEAFF. In DNA form, the CDR3 reads TGTGCCAGCAGCGGACAGGTCCACACTGAAGCTTTCTTT. The chain uses TRBV25-1 and TRBJ1-1, with 7 nucleotides matching TRBD1. This CDR3 has 13 amino acids. The ends lost 6 bases at V and 3 bases at J; junction bases unmatched: 4. Germline lookup yields CDR1 MGHDK and CDR2 SYGVNS.

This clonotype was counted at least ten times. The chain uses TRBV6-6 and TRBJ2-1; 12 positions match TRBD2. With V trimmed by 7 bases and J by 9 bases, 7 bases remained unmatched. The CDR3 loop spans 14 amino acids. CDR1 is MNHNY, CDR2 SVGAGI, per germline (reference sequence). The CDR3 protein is CASNRLAGDGEQFF. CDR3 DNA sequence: TGTGCCAGCAACCGACTAGCGGGAGACGGTGAGCAGTTCTTC.

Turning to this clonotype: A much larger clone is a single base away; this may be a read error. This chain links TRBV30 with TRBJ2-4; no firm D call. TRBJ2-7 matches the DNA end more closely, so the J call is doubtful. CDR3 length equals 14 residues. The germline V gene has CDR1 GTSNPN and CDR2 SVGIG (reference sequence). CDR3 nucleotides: TGTACCTGGAGTCTGCCCGAGAACCCAGGCGAGCAGTACTTC. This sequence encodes CTWSLPENPGEQYF.